The following is a TCR beta chain sequence with its context. The antigen remains unidentified. The data are from a study of cytomegalovirus exposure and HLA in healthy donors. Points from the study as a whole: CMV serostatus was the only immune exposure information that was available.

V gave up 5 bases and J gave up 3 bases, with 5 bases separating them. The CDR3 has 11 residues. The germline V gene has CDR1 SEHNR and CDR2 FQNEAQ (reference sequence). Researchers ran the PCR with 60 Vbeta and 13 Jbeta primers. Data came from immunoSEQ multiplex PCR; TCRdb stores just in-frame clones and leaves some out. The repertoire has under 110,000 clones, about two thirds of them found once; the top ten carry 0.79%. This TCR derives from a boy younger than 18 in good health and CMV-seronegative. The sequenced sample was PBMCs. The V call is TRBV7-9, the J call TRBJ2-7, with D unclear. CDR3 amino acids: CASSQIYEQYF. The CDR3 bases are TGTGCCAGCAGCCAGATCTACGAGCAGTACTTC.